This T cell receptor (beta chain) came from a study of T cells expressing NK-cell markers. Across the whole study: According to the study, TCR beta repertoires originated from sorted CD3+CD56+NKG2C+, CD3+CD56+NKG2C- and CD3+CD56-NKG2C+ T cells.

TCRdb reprocessed the 5' RACE reads, keeping one entry per CDR3 protein, no DNA. In all, the sample yields around 180,000 distinct CDR3 sequences. General observations from the study: For about six donors, the dominant NKG2C+ clonotypes made up roughly 1.0-7.0% of their CD8+ T cells.

Note on this clonotype: What it binds is unknown.

Sequenced input: blood T cells: a sorted CD56 or NKG2C T cell subset, CD4+ or CD8+ T cells, or bulk PBMC T cells (not recorded which). This clonotype was obtained from a man between 18 and 69 years old in good health.

Here the CDR3 reads CASSWGTGGSYEQYF. The chain carries TRBV5-4 and TRBJ2-7; there is no DNA to check the TCRdb D call of TRBD1. The germline V gene has CDR1 SGHNT and CDR2 YYREEE (reference sequence). The CDR3 covers 15 residues. The whole variable domain, filled in from reference TRBV5-4 and TRBJ2-7, reads ETGVTQSPTHLIKTRGQQVTLRCSSQSGHNTVSWYQQALGQGPQFIFQYYREEENGRGNFPPRFSGLQFPNYSSELNVNALELDDSALYLCASSWGTGGSYEQYFGPGTRLTVT.